The 8 T cell receptor beta chains reported below all come from one sample, sequenced in a study of blood T cell repertoires in COVID-19. Assay used: immunoSEQ multiplex PCR; TCRdb lists only in-frame clones, some missing. Here the sample spans fewer than 130,000 clones, roughly 91% being singletons. Sequencing was done on a sample of peripheral blood. All receptors derive from a woman aged 45-65 years with acute or convalescent COVID-19.

V gene TRBV19 combines with J gene TRBJ2-5, with 8 positions matching TRBD1. Germline trimming cut 5 bases from V and 2 bases from J; bases unmatched to any gene: 10. The germline CDR1 and CDR2 sequences are LNHDA and SQIVND (reference sequence). The CDR3 is made up of 16 amino acids. The CDR3 coding sequence is TGTGCCAGTAGTCTTCGGACAGGGCGAGGGCAAGAGACCCAGTACTTC. Encoded protein: CASSLRTGRGQETQYF.

This clone has only a few counts. The chain links TRBV5-1 to TRBJ1-6, with 7 bases that match TRBD1. This CDR3 region has 13 residues. Germline V gene sequence: CDR1 SGHRS, CDR2 YFSETQ. V was clipped by 5 bases and J by 7 bases; unmatched bases: 3. As DNA, the CDR3 is TGCGCCAGCAGTGGGACAGACAATTCACCCCTCCACTTT. The encoded protein is CASSGTDNSPLHF.

V gene TRBV7-9 combines with J gene TRBJ2-7, with 10 nucleotides matching TRBD2. Unmatched junction bases numbered 11, after V lost 2 bases and J lost 4 bases. CDR1 SEHNR and CDR2 FQNEAQ come from the germline V gene (reference sequence). This CDR3 comprises 17 residues. The CDR3: CASSLWLAGEGGYEQYF. CDR3 DNA sequence: TGTGCCAGCAGCTTATGGCTAGCGGGAGAAGGAGGATACGAGCAGTACTTC.

The V call is TRBV28, the J call TRBJ2-1; 8 bases align to TRBD2. This CDR3 spans 12 amino acids. V was clipped by 6 bases and J by 16 bases; unmatched bases: 11. Per the germline V gene, CDR1 is MDHEN and CDR2 is SYDVKM. CDR3 residues: CASSPRGGLFFF. As DNA, the CDR3 is TGTGCCAGCAGCCCACGGGGGGGTTTGTTTTTCTTC.

This chain connects TRBV19 to TRBJ2-5; TRBD2 agrees at 7 bases. The junction had 4 bases not matched to a gene; V was cut back by 1 base and J by 5 bases. CDR1 is LNHDA and CDR2 is SQIVND in the germline V gene (reference sequence). The CDR3 spans 14 residues. The CDR3 region has the DNA TGTGCCAGTAGTATAGGTGGCGGGAGTGAGACCCAGTACTTC. Translation gives CASSIGGGSETQYF.

The chain employs TRBV3-1 (or the pseudogene TRBV3-2) and TRBJ2-5; D possibly corresponds to TRBD2 (6 bases). Trimming took 5 bases from V and 1 from J, leaving 14 bases between them. CDR3 length equals 15 residues. CDR1 is LGHDT, CDR2 YNNKEL, per germline (reference sequence). The CDR3 spells CASSSSWRGQETQYF. The CDR3 nucleotides are TGTGCCAGCAGCTCAAGCTGGCGGGGCCAAGAGACCCAGTACTTC.

Only one count was recorded for this clone. The rearrangement joins TRBV5-4 to TRBJ2-1; 8 bases map to TRBD2. The CDR3 has 16 residues. Germline CDR1 reads SGHNT; CDR2 reads YYREEE (reference sequence). Germline trimming cut 0 bases from V and 6 bases from J; bases unmatched to any gene: 8. The CDR3 spells CASSLAGAGVFNEQFF. The DNA for the CDR3 is TGTGCCAGCAGCTTGGCGGGAGCGGGAGTGTTCAATGAGCAGTTCTTC.

J is TRBJ2-7 and V is TRBV24-1; TRBD2 agrees at 7 bases. The CDR3 is 15 amino acids. Germline CDR1 is KGHDR and CDR2 is SFDVKD. J was trimmed by 4 bases and V by 3 bases; bases with no gene match: 8. The CDR3 bases are TGTGCCACCAGTGATGCCGGGACTACAACTTACGAGCAGTACTTC. Translating gives CATSDAGTTTYEQYF.